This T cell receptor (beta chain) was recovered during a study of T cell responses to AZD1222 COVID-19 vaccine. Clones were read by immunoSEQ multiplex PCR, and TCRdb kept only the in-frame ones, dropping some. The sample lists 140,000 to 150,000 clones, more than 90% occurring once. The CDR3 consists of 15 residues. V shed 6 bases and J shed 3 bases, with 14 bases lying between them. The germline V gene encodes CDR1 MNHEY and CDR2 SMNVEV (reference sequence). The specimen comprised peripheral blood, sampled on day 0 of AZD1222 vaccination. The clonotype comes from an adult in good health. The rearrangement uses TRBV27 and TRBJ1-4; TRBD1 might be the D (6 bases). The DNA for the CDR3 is TGTGCCAGCAGCCGAACAGGGATGGCTAATGAAAAACTGTTTTTT. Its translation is CASSRTGMANEKLFF.